This TCR beta chain was obtained from a study of OX40 agonist ivuxolimab in advanced cancers. Across the study: Those treated in dose escalation had hepatocellular carcinoma, melanoma, renal cell cancer or head and neck cancer. Three patients responded partially, comprising one with hepatocellular carcinoma and two with cutaneous melanoma. Whole-study findings and limits: At 0.1 to 3.0 mg/kg and by week 6, clonal expansion occurred in CD4+ and CD8+ blood T cells. In the expanded peripheral T cells, antigen specificity was never determined.

V trimming: 4 bases; J trimming: 0 bases; junction bases outside the gene matches: 2. Germline assignment: CDR1 SEHNR and CDR2 FQNEAQ (reference sequence). The CDR3 loop spans 16 amino acids. Measured with immunoSEQ multiplex PCR; TCRdb has only the in-frame clones, and not every one. The sample has about 84,000 clones; approximately 95% are singletons. About this clone: The antigen is undetermined.

Sample: CD4+ or CD8+ T cells sorted from blood, taken in a trial of the OX40 agonist ivuxolimab. The chain combines TRBV7-9 with TRBJ1-3, with 11 bases fitting TRBD1. This clonotype originated in an adult with an advanced solid tumor such as melanoma, head and neck, liver or kidney cancer. The CDR3, as DNA: TGTGCCAGCAGCTGGGGACAGGGGGGCTCTGGAAACACCATATATTTT. The encoded protein is CASSWGQGGSGNTIYF.